The 3 T cell receptor beta chains listed next were all sequenced from one sample in a study of blood T cell repertoires in COVID-19 (dated by TCRdb to about 2020). The library was produced with the immunoSEQ multiplex PCR assay. Imported from immuneACCESS, the table was reduced by TCRdb to in-frame sequences with V and J called. These copies leave out some clones; in studies compared against another copy, an unresolved V gene accounts for under half, and the cause of the remainder is not known. The sample records some 200,000 clones, 80% to 90% of which are singletons. The ten biggest clones cover over 7% of the sample. The sequenced material came from PBMCs or T cells enriched from blood (not recorded which). The receptor source for this set is a woman younger than 35 who had recovered from COVID-19.

The V and J genes are TRBV7-9 and TRBJ1-1, with D possibly matching TRBD1 (6 bases). Deletions cut 5 bases from V and 5 bases from J, with 21 bases between. The CDR3 sequence is 16 residues long. The V gene's germline CDR1 is SEHNR and CDR2 FQNEAQ (reference sequence). The DNA for the CDR3 is TGTGCCAGCAGCCAAACCCGGGGGGGCAGGCGAACTGAAGCTTTCTTT. Its translation: CASSQTRGGRRTEAFF.

The CDR3 DNA follows: TGTGCCAGCATCAGTGACTCTGGAAACACCATATATTTT. Residues: CASISDSGNTIYF. This chain connects TRBV2 to TRBJ1-3; D is uncertain. The germline V gene encodes CDR1 SNHLY and CDR2 FYNNEI. This CDR3 has 13 amino acids. V was cut by 7 bases and J by 0 bases, with 7 bases left in between.

The rearrangement joins TRBV4-2 to TRBJ2-5; perhaps TRBD1 as D (5 bases). This CDR3 contains 15 residues. Per the germline V gene, CDR1 is LGHNA and CDR2 is YNFKEQ. V was cut by 0 bases and J by 3 bases, with 11 bases left in between. The CDR3 spells CASSQDIGREETQYF. DNA of the CDR3: TGTGCCAGCAGCCAAGATATCGGCAGGGAAGAGACCCAGTACTTC.